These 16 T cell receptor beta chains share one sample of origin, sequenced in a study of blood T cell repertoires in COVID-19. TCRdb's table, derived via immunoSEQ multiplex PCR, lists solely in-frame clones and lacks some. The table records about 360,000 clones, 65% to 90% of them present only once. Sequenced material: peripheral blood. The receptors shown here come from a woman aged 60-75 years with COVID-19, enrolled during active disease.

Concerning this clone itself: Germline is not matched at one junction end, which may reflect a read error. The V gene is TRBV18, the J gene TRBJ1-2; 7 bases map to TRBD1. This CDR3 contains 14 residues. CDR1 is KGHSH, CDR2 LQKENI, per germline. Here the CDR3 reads CASSPPGQLYVYTF. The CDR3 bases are TGTGCCAGCTCACCACCGGGACAGCTCTATGTCTACACCTTC.

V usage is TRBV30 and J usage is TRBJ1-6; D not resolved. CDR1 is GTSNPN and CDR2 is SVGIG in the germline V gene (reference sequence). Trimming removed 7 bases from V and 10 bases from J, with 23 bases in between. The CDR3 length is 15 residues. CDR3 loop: CASGTASAVGSPLHF. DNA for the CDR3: TGTGCCTCCGGAACGGCCTCCGCGGTTGGGTCACCCCTCCACTTT.

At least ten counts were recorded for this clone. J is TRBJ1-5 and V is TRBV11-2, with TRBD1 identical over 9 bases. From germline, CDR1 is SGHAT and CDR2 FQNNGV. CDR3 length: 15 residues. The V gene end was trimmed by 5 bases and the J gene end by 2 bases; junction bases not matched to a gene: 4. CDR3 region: CASSAGQGGNQPQHF. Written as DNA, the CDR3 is TGTGCCAGCAGCGCGGGACAGGGAGGCAATCAGCCCCAGCATTTT.

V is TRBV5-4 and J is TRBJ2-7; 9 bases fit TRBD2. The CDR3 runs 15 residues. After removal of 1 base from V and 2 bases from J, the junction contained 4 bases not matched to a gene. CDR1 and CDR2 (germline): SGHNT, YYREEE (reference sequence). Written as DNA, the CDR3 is TGTGCCAGCAGCTTGTGGGCTAGCGGGGCCTACGAGCAGTACTTC. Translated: CASSLWASGAYEQYF.

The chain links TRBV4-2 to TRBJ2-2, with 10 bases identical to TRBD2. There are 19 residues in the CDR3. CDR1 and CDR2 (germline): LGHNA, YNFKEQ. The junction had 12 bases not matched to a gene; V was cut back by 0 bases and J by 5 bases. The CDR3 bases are TGTGCCAGCAGCCAAGATCTACTAGCGGGGACGAGGGGTACCGGGGAGCTGTTTTTT. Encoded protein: CASSQDLLAGTRGTGELFF.

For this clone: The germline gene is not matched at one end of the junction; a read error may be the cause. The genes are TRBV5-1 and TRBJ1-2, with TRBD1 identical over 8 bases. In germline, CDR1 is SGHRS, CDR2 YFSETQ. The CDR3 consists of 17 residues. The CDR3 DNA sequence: TGCGCCAGCACCTTGTCCAGTTCAGGGGGCCGGGACTATGGCTACACCTTC. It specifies CASTLSSSGGRDYGYTF.

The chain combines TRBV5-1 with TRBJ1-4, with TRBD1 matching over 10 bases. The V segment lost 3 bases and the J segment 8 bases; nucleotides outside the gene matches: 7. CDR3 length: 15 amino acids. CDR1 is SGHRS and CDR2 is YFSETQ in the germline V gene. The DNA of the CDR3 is TGCGCCAGCAGCTCCATGACAGGGGGCGGAGAAAAACTGTTTTTT. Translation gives CASSSMTGGGEKLFF.

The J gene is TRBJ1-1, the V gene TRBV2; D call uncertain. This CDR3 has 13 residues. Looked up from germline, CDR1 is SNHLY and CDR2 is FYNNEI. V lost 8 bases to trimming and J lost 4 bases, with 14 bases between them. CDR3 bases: TGTGCCAGCGGAGGTGGCATCGGCACTGAAGCTTTCTTT. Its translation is CASGGGIGTEAFF.

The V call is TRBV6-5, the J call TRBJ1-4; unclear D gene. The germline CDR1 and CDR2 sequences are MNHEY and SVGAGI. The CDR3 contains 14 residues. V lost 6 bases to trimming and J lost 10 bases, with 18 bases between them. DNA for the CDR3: TGTGCCAGCAGCGCTTTTAGCGAGGGTAGAAAACTGTTTTTT. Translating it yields CASSAFSEGRKLFF.

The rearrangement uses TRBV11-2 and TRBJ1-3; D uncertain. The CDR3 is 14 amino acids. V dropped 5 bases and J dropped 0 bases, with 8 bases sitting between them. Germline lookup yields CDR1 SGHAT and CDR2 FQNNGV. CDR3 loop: CASSPVLSGNTIYF. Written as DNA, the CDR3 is TGTGCCAGCAGCCCCGTTCTCTCTGGAAACACCATATATTTT.

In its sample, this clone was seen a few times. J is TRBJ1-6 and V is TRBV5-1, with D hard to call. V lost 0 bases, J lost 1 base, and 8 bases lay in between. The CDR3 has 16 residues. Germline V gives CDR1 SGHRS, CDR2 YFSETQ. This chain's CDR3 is CASSLDGSSYNSPLHF. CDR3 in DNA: TGCGCCAGCAGCTTGGACGGGTCGTCCTATAATTCACCCCTCCACTTT.

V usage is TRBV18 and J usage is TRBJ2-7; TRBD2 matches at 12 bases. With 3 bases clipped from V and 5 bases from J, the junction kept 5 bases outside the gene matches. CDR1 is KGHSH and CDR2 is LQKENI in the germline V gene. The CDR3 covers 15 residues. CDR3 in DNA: TGTGCCAGCTCACCTCGGACTAGCGGGGAAAACGAGCAGTACTTC. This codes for CASSPRTSGENEQYF.

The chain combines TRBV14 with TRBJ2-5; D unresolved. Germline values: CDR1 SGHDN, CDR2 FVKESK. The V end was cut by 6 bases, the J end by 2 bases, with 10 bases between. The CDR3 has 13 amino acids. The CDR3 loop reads CASSSVYQETQYF. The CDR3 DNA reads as TGTGCCAGCAGTTCCGTCTATCAAGAGACCCAGTACTTC. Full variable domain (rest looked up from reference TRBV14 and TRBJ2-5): EAGVTQFPSHSVIEKGQTVTLRCDPISGHDNLYWYRRVMGKEIKFLLHFVKESKQDESGMPNNRFLAERTGGTYSTLKVQPAELEDSGVYFCASSSVYQETQYFGPGTRLLVL.

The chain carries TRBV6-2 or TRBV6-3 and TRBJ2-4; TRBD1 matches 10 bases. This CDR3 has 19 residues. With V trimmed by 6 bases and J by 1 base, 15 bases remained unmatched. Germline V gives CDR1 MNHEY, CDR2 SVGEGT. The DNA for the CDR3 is TGTGCCAGCAGCCCGCAACCGGGACAGGGGTTCGGGGCCAAAAACATTCAGTACTTC. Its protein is CASSPQPGQGFGAKNIQYF.

The CDR3 reads CASSLATTGIEQYF. DNA of the CDR3: TGCGCCAGCAGCTTGGCAACTACAGGGATCGAGCAGTACTTC. J is TRBJ2-7 and V is TRBV5-1, with TRBD1 as a possible D gene (6 bases). CDR3 size: 14 residues. V dropped 0 bases and J dropped 6 bases, with 13 bases sitting between them. Germline V lookup: CDR1 SGHRS, CDR2 YFSETQ. Drawing the rest from reference TRBV5-1 and TRBJ2-7, the complete variable domain is KAGVTQTPRYLIKTRGQQVTLSCSPISGHRSVSWYQQTPGQGLQFLFEYFSETQRNKGNFPGRFSGRQFSNSRSEMNVSTLELGDSALYLCASSLATTGIEQYFGPGTRLTVT.

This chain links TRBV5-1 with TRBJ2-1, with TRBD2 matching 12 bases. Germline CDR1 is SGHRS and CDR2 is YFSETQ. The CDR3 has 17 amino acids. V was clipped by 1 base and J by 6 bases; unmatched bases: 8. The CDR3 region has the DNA TGCGCCAGCAGCTTGATAATCCTAGCGGGGGGGCGCAATGAGCAGTTCTTC. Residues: CASSLIILAGGRNEQFF.